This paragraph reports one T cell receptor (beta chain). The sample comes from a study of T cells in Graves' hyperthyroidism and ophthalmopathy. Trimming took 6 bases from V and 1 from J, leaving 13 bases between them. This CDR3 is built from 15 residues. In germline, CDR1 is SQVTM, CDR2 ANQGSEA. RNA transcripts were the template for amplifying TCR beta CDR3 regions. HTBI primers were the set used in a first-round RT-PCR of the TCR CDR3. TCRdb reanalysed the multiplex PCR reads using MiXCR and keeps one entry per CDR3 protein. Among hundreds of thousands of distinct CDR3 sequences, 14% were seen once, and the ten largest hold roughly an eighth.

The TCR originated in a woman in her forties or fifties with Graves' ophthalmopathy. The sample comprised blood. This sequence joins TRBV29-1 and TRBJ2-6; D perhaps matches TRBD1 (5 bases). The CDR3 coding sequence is TGCAGCGTAGAATTGAGACAGTCTGGGGCCAACGTCCTGACTTTC. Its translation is CSVELRQSGANVLTF.